Listed below are T cell receptor beta chains from one sample, sequenced in a study of cytomegalovirus exposure and HLA in healthy donors. Data came from immunoSEQ multiplex PCR; TCRdb stores just in-frame clones and leaves some out. The data contain under 200,000 clones, around 80% of them singletons. Sequencing input: PBMCs. These receptors were collected from a woman aged 40 to 49 in good health and CMV-seronegative. Each CDR3 is given without its conserved first and last residue.

V gene	CDR3 protein
TRBV6-5	ASRDLRGSLH
TRBV5-4	ASSIRTGTNSPLH
TRBV4-3	ASSQEQGSYNEQF
TRBV10-3	AIGEKRGHYNEQF
TRBV7-2	ASSLFKQGANGGYT
TRBV6-1	ASSKAWSQPQH
TRBV6-1	ASSEWANYGYT
TRBV21-1	ASSYRTEVPGNTIY
TRBV6-1	ASSDPSVTQY
TRBV7-2	ASSLAEGWTEAF
TRBV2	ASSDDRGNTF
TRBV15	ATSRDTSSTQY
TRBV2	ASIPGQGTYEQY
TRBV20-1	SGQGGNTIY
TRBV28	ASIGNEQF
TRBV5-5	ASSRTLGSYNEQF
TRBV7-9	ASSAQGASLNEQF
TRBV19	ASSIRFSRGQGYT
TRBV29-1	SVDAGVSTDTQY
TRBV11-3	ASSFQSNTGELF
TRBV25-1	ASSENRGTNEKLF
TRBV11-3	ASSPRGYT
TRBV7-9	ASSLVIEHNEQF
TRBV30	AWSSGGPGELF
TRBV15	ATSRDRAEDGYT
TRBV5-1	ASSQNQGGQF
TRBV5-5	ASANGSGEQF
TRBV7-2	ASSSPAIAGAHTYNEQF
TRBV4-3	ASSYGSGEGRTDTQY
TRBV5-6	ASKTGFYEQY
TRBV10-1	ASSENTGHGYT
TRBV7-9	ASSPHGGGLRNIQY
TRBV4-3	ASSQDGWAGNTGELF
TRBV5-4	ASSLGQGGQPQH
TRBV2	ASNLEVYRGNTEAF
TRBV5-1	ASRRGGINTEAF
TRBV6-6	ASSRVSSYEQY
TRBV30	AWRLTGVGSNQPQH
TRBV9	ASSVGASGALGTDTQY
TRBV14	ASSQGGLAGGPYNEQF